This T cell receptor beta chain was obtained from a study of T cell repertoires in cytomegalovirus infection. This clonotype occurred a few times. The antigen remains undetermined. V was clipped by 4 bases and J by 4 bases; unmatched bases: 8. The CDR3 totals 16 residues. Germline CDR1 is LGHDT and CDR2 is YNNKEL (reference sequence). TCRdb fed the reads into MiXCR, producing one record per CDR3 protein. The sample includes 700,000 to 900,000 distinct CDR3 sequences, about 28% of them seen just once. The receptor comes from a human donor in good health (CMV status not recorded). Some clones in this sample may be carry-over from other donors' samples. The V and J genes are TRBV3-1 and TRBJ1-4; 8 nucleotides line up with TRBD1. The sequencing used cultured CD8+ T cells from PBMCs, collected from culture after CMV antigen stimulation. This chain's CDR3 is CASSRSDRGGNEKLFF. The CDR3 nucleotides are TGTGCCAGCAGCCGATCAGACAGGGGAGGTAATGAAAAACTGTTTTTT.